The 30 T cell receptor beta chains in this list originate from one sample, sequenced in a study of T cells expressing NK-cell markers. TCRdb reanalyzed the 5' RACE reads and collapses them to one entry per CDR3 protein, without DNA. The sample totals about 460,000 distinct CDR3 sequences. Sequencing was carried out using blood T cells: a sorted CD56 or NKG2C T cell subset, CD4+ or CD8+ T cells, or bulk PBMC T cells (not recorded which). The receptors stem from a woman aged 45-65 years in good health.

V usage is TRBV5-1 and J usage is TRBJ2-2; without DNA, the TCRdb call of TRBD2 cannot be checked. Germline V gives CDR1 SGHRS, CDR2 YFSETQ. The length of the CDR3 is 15 residues. CDR3 amino acids: CASSLYGSTTGELFF.

The genes are TRBV10-3 and TRBJ1-3; TCRdb's D gene call, TRBD1, goes unchecked for lack of DNA. The CDR3 is 16 amino acids. CDR1 is ENHRY and CDR2 is SYGVKD in the germline V gene. CDR3 region: CAISDPMVPSGNTIYF.

V and J are TRBV25-1 and TRBJ2-5; as DNA is missing, the TRBD2 call by TCRdb cannot be tested. Germline assignment: CDR1 MGHDK and CDR2 SYGVNS. The CDR3 is 14 residues long. CDR3 residues: CASSDRLVVETQYF.

This chain links TRBV27 with TRBJ2-1; lacking DNA, the TRBD1 call made by TCRdb goes unchecked. This CDR3 contains 14 residues. In germline, CDR1 is MNHEY, CDR2 SMNVEV (reference sequence). The CDR3 loop is CASSSTGTGRKPFF.

V usage is TRBV20-1 and J usage is TRBJ2-3; TCRdb returns TRBD2, unconfirmable since there is no DNA. Germline V gives CDR1 DFQATT, CDR2 SNEGSKA (reference sequence). This CDR3 is built from 18 residues. The CDR3 protein is CSAHRGGVVGVATDTQYF.

The chain carries TRBV15 and TRBJ2-2; TCRdb indicates TRBD2, and absent DNA this call remains unverified. Germline CDR1 reads LNHNV; CDR2 reads YYDKDF (reference sequence). CDR3 size: 17 residues. The chain's CDR3 is CATSREASGRRVGELFF.

The rearrangement uses TRBV5-1 and TRBJ2-2. CDR3 length equals 18 residues. Germline CDR1 and CDR2: SGHRS and YFSETQ. The CDR3 region is CASSQTTASSWNTGELFF.

The rearrangement joins TRBV2 to TRBJ1-5; no DNA is available, so the TRBD1 call from TCRdb remains unchecked. Germline V gene lookup returns CDR1 SNHLY and CDR2 FYNNEI. The CDR3 loop spans 15 amino acids. This CDR3 is CASSLDRNSNQPQHF.

The chain recombines TRBV5-1 with TRBJ2-4. CDR1 is SGHRS and CDR2 is YFSETQ in the germline V gene. CDR3 size: 14 residues. This chain's CDR3 is CASSVKEAKNIQYF.

The chain has TRBV6-2 or TRBV6-3 and TRBJ1-2; no DNA is available, so the TRBD1 call from TCRdb remains unchecked. Looked up from germline, CDR1 is MNHEY and CDR2 is SVGEGT. The CDR3 contains 18 residues. CDR3 amino acids: CASSYSVFGQKIGYGYTF.

The V gene is TRBV29-1, the J gene TRBJ2-3; the D call from TCRdb, TRBD2, cannot be confirmed without DNA. Germline CDR1 SQVTM, CDR2 ANQGSEA. The CDR3 spans 13 residues. This CDR3 is CSGLAGGVYTQYF.

The J gene is TRBJ2-3, the V gene TRBV6-6; TCRdb reports TRBD2, a call that lacks DNA to check it against. CDR3 length: 15 residues. Per the germline V gene, CDR1 is MNHNY and CDR2 is SVGAGI (reference sequence). Here the CDR3 reads CASSSWDSQGDTQYF.

The chain has TRBV28 and TRBJ2-7; without DNA, the TCRdb call of TRBD1 cannot be checked. Germline V gives CDR1 MDHEN, CDR2 SYDVKM. There are 15 residues in the CDR3. The CDR3 spells CASSFGRRQDYEQYF.

This chain uses TRBV12-3 or TRBV12-4 with TRBJ2-1; the TRBD1 assignment by TCRdb is unverifiable without DNA. The CDR3 has 14 amino acids. The CDR3 loop reads CASSWAGIGNEQFF.

The gene calls are TRBV6-5 and TRBJ2-5; TCRdb indicates TRBD1, and absent DNA this call remains unverified. The CDR3 totals 15 residues. Germline CDR1 and CDR2: MNHEY and SVGAGI. CDR3: CASSYSRVPQETQYF.

The V call is TRBV11-2, the J call TRBJ2-7; as DNA is missing, the TRBD1 call by TCRdb cannot be tested. The CDR3 has 15 residues. Germline V lookup: CDR1 SGHAT, CDR2 FQNNGV. The CDR3: CASSLRGAASYEQYF.

The chain recombines TRBV5-1 with TRBJ2-2; TCRdb calls TRBD1, which cannot be checked without DNA. This CDR3 contains 18 residues. Per the germline V gene, CDR1 is SGHRS and CDR2 is YFSETQ. The CDR3 is CASSLDGTPKSYTGELFF.

The rearrangement links TRBV6-2 or TRBV6-3 to TRBJ1-5. Germline V gives CDR1 MNHEY, CDR2 SVGEGT. The CDR3 contains 16 residues. The CDR3 region is CASTQAALHSNQPQHF.

The chain recombines TRBV20-1 with TRBJ2-5; TCRdb's D call, TRBD1, is unchecked because there is no DNA. The CDR3 totals 16 residues. CDR1 and CDR2 (germline): DFQATT, SNEGSKA (reference sequence). The CDR3 is CSAPPTGQGVGGTQYF.

The chain carries TRBV3-1 and TRBJ2-3; the TCRdb call, TRBD2, lacks DNA for checking. In germline, CDR1 is LGHDT, CDR2 YNNKEL (reference sequence). CDR3 length: 13 residues. The CDR3: CASSHGGGDTQYF.

V and J are TRBV4-1 and TRBJ2-5; TCRdb names TRBD1, which stays unverified in the absence of DNA. CDR1 MGHRA and CDR2 YSYEKL come from the germline V gene. The CDR3 contains 17 residues. The CDR3 loop reads CASSQEYRGGEGETQYF.

This CDR3 reads CASGGNVRAVGELFF. This chain links TRBV11-2 with TRBJ2-2; the TCRdb call, TRBD2, lacks DNA for checking. Germline CDR1 reads SGHAT; CDR2 reads FQNNGV. The CDR3 length is 15 residues.

V gene TRBV20-1 combines with J gene TRBJ1-1. This CDR3 has 14 amino acids. Germline lookup yields CDR1 DFQATT and CDR2 SNEGSKA (reference sequence). This CDR3 is CSARLGHMNTEAFF.

The V and J genes are TRBV27 and TRBJ2-7; the TCRdb D gene call, TRBD2, has no DNA to confirm it. Germline-derived CDR1 and CDR2 are MNHEY and SMNVEV (reference sequence). CDR3 length: 13 amino acids. CDR3: CASTRLAGLQQYF.

This sequence joins TRBV7-9 and TRBJ2-7; absent DNA, TCRdb's TRBD2 call cannot be checked. This CDR3 spans 13 amino acids. Germline loops: CDR1 SEHNR, CDR2 FQNEAQ (reference sequence). The CDR3 here is CASSLDAEGEQYF.

J is TRBJ2-1 and V is TRBV4-1; TCRdb names TRBD2, which stays unverified in the absence of DNA. Germline assignment: CDR1 MGHRA and CDR2 YSYEKL. The CDR3 spans 15 residues. CDR3 in amino acids: CASSQPGLAFSEQFF.

The V call is TRBV28, the J call TRBJ2-2. From germline, CDR1 is MDHEN and CDR2 SYDVKM. This CDR3 is 17 amino acids long. The CDR3 here is CASSLYRARLNTGELFF. The complete variable domain, with remaining parts taken from reference TRBV28 and TRBJ2-2, reads DVKVTQSSRYLVKRTGEKVFLECVQDMDHENMFWYRQDPGLGLRLIYFSYDVKMKEKGDIPEGYSVSREKKERFSLILESASTNQTSMYLCASSLYRARLNTGELFFGEGSRLTVL.

The rearrangement joins TRBV28 to TRBJ2-5; TCRdb calls TRBD1, which cannot be checked without DNA. The CDR3 is made up of 13 amino acids. Per germline, CDR1 MDHEN and CDR2 SYDVKM. CDR3 amino acids: CATRRAAQETQYF. Together with reference TRBV28 and TRBJ2-5, the CDR3 gives the full variable domain: DVKVTQSSRYLVKRTGEKVFLECVQDMDHENMFWYRQDPGLGLRLIYFSYDVKMKEKGDIPEGYSVSREKKERFSLILESASTNQTSMYLCATRRAAQETQYFGPGTRLLVL.

The chain has TRBV20-1 and TRBJ2-1; as DNA is missing, the TRBD2 call by TCRdb cannot be tested. The CDR3 extends over 13 amino acids. Germline loops: CDR1 DFQATT, CDR2 SNEGSKA (reference sequence). CDR3 amino acids: CSAKLTPAAEQFF.

The chain couples TRBV10-3 to TRBJ2-1; there is no DNA to check the TCRdb D call of TRBD1. The CDR3 sequence is 15 residues long. The germline gives CDR1 ENHRY, CDR2 SYGVKD. This CDR3 reads CAMRAGANSYNEQFF.